The text below deals with one T cell receptor (beta chain). TCRdb re-analysed the reads in MiXCR, keeping a single row per CDR3 protein. Among 680,000 or so distinct CDR3 sequences, about 40% were seen once, and the ten largest hold 2.8%. The entry originates in a study of T cell repertoires in cytomegalovirus infection. This CDR3 is built from 12 residues. With 1 base removed from V and 4 bases from J, the gap between germline ends came to 7 bases. In germline, CDR1 is SQVTM, CDR2 ANQGSEA. The sequence was obtained from a human donor in good health (CMV status not recorded). Some clones in this sample may be carry-over from other donors' samples. Material for sequencing was PBMCs. The rearrangement links TRBV29-1 to TRBJ1-2; D gene ambiguous. CDR3 bases: TGCAGCGTTGAAGTAGCAGGCTATGGCTACACCTTC. Encoded protein: CSVEVAGYGYTF. Based on the CDR3 plus reference TRBV29-1 and TRBJ1-2, the full variable domain is SAVISQKPSRDICQRGTSLTIQCQVDSQVTMMFWYRQQPGQSLTLIATANQGSEATYESGFVIDKFPISRPNLTFSTLTVSNMSPEDSSIYLCSVEVAGYGYTFGSGTRLTVV.